This T cell receptor (beta chain) was sequenced in a study of T cells in Graves' hyperthyroidism and ophthalmopathy. There were TCR beta CDR3 regions amplified from RNA transcripts. With the HTBI primer set, the TCR CDR3 went through a first round of RT-PCR. One entry per CDR3 protein results from TCRdb running MiXCR on the multiplex PCR reads. The data contain 300,000 to 450,000 distinct CDR3 sequences, about a sixth of them seen just once; the ten biggest clones take up around 30%. In this sample, this clonotype turned up many times. Preceding any ophthalmopathy symptoms, the blood sample dates from first hyperthyroidism diagnosis. The germline CDR1 and CDR2 sequences are DFQATT and SNEGSKA (reference sequence). With 7 bases removed from V and 9 bases from J, the gap between germline ends came to 31 bases. This CDR3 contains 17 residues.

This clonotype originated in a woman aged 18-29 years with Graves' hyperthyroidism that later progressed to Graves' ophthalmopathy. The sample consisted of blood. The rearrangement links TRBV20-1 to TRBJ2-1; D assignment may be TRBD1 or TRBD2 (6 bases each). The CDR3 sequence: CSDFKPTGDPQDSEQFF. CDR3 DNA sequence: TGCAGTGATTTCAAGCCGACGGGGGACCCGCAGGACAGTGAGCAGTTCTTC.